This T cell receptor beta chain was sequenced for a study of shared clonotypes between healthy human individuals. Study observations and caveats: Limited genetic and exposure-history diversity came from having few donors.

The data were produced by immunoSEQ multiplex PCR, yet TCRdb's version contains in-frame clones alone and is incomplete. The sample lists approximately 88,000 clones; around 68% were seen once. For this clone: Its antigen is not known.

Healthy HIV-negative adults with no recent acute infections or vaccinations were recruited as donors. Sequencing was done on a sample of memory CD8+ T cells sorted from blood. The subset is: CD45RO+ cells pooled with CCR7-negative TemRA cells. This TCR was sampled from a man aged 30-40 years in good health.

CDR3 loop: CASSPVAGFSYNEQFF. The CDR3 DNA sequence: TGCGCCAGCAGTCCTGTAGCGGGATTCTCCTACAATGAGCAGTTCTTC. This chain uses TRBV10-1 with TRBJ2-1; TRBD2 aligns across 8 bases. The ends lost 5 bases at V and 0 bases at J; junction bases unmatched: 6. The germline CDR1 and CDR2 sequences are WNHNN and SYGVQD (reference sequence). CDR3 length: 16 residues.